These 25 T cell receptor beta chains share one sample of origin, sequenced in a study of shared clonotypes between healthy human individuals (dated by TCRdb to between 2020 and 2021). Receptor amplification or capture employed the immunoSEQ multiplex PCR assay. In its TCRdb copy, this immuneACCESS table keeps in-frame sequences only and misses some clones. Where compared with another copy, unresolved V genes explain less than half of these, and the others have no known cause. The sample yields some 1 million clones; 65% to 75% were counted once. The ten largest clones represent approximately 1.5% of the sample. Sample: memory CD4+ T cells sorted from blood. The meaning of the sample's cell subset or site label: CD45RA-negative fraction. Receptors were obtained from a man aged 18-30 years in good health.

The chain joins TRBV7-9 to TRBJ1-3, with D perhaps TRBD1 (6 bases). Trimming stripped 2 bases from V and 8 bases from J, with 10 bases between. Per the germline V gene, CDR1 is SEHNR and CDR2 is FQNEAQ (reference sequence). This CDR3 has 13 amino acids. The DNA for the CDR3 is TGTGCCAGCAGCTTATATAGGGGGGACACCATATATTTT. This codes for CASSLYRGDTIYF.

The table lists this clone with a count of one. V and J are TRBV7-6 and TRBJ2-7, with D tentatively TRBD2 (6 bases). The CDR3 has 15 amino acids. Germline CDR1 reads SGHVS; CDR2 reads FNYEAQ. V was shortened by 1 base and J by 7 bases, with 17 bases between the two germline ends. CDR3 DNA: TGTGCCAGCAGCTTAGACGCTAGCGACCCTGTGGAGCAGTACTTC. Residues: CASSLDASDPVEQYF. Variable domain in full (rest from reference TRBV7-6 and TRBJ2-7): GAGVSQSPRYKVTKRGQDVALRCDPISGHVSLYWYRQALGQGPEFLTYFNYEAQQDKSGLPNDRFSAERPEGSISTLTIQRTEQRDSAMYRCASSLDASDPVEQYFGPGTRLTVT.

This chain links TRBV11-2 with TRBJ2-7; perhaps TRBD1 as D (5 bases). The CDR3 contains 15 residues. Germline CDR1 reads SGHAT; CDR2 reads FQNNGV. V lost 1 base to trimming and J lost 3 bases, with 13 bases between them. CDR3 DNA sequence: TGTGCCAGCAGCTTAGGTGGGGCCGCGGTCTACGAGCAGTACTTC. Protein product: CASSLGGAAVYEQYF.

This clone was observed a single time. The J gene is TRBJ2-2, the V gene TRBV9, with TRBD2 identical over 7 bases. V gave up 4 bases and J gave up 8 bases; unmatched junction bases: 11. The germline gives CDR1 SGDLS, CDR2 YYNGEE. The CDR3 is made up of 15 amino acids. The CDR3 sequence is CASSPSQGLSGELFF. The CDR3 nucleotides are TGTGCCAGCAGCCCCTCCCAGGGACTATCGGGGGAGCTGTTTTTT.

The chain recombines TRBV5-1 with TRBJ2-5; D is unclear. The germline V gene has CDR1 SGHRS and CDR2 YFSETQ. V dropped 0 bases and J dropped 3 bases, with 9 bases sitting between them. This CDR3 is 14 amino acids long. The CDR3 sequence: CASSLGPAKETQYF. CDR3 in DNA: TGCGCCAGCAGCTTGGGGCCAGCCAAAGAGACCCAGTACTTC.

This clone was picked up one time. The chain couples TRBV28 to TRBJ1-3; D gene ambiguous. V lost 3 bases and J lost 4, with 7 bases in between. Germline lookup yields CDR1 MDHEN and CDR2 SYDVKM. CDR3 length: 13 residues. CDR3 amino acids: CASSFGSGNTIYF. The CDR3 DNA reads as TGTGCCAGCAGTTTTGGGTCCGGAAACACCATATATTTT.

The chain carries TRBV7-9 and TRBJ2-6; the D is unclear. The CDR3 is 13 residues long. V lost 6 bases, J lost 0 bases, and 3 bases lay in between. CDR1 and CDR2 from the germline V gene are SEHNR and FQNEAQ (reference sequence). CDR3 DNA sequence: TGTGCCAGCAGGGACTCTGGGGCCAACGTCCTGACTTTC. Translated, it gives CASRDSGANVLTF.

This clone was recorded a few times. The chain couples TRBV2 to TRBJ2-3; 9 bases align to TRBD1. Germline CDR1 reads SNHLY; CDR2 reads FYNNEI. The CDR3 length is 15 residues. V shed 7 bases, J shed 3 bases, and the junction held 8 bases outside the gene matches. This CDR3 is CASTPDRGFTDTQYF. In nucleotides, the CDR3 is TGTGCCAGCACCCCAGACAGGGGGTTTACAGATACGCAGTATTTT.

The CDR3 bases are TGCGCCAGCAGTACTAGCGAATCTTACAATGAGCAGTTCTTC. It codes for CASSTSESYNEQFF. The chain couples TRBV10-2 to TRBJ2-1, with 7 nucleotides matching TRBD2. The germline gives CDR1 WSHSY, CDR2 SAAADI. CDR3 length: 14 amino acids. V lost 5 bases, J lost 4 bases, and 5 bases stayed unmatched.

There are a few counts of this clone. The V gene is TRBV2, the J gene TRBJ2-2, with 7 bases identical to TRBD1. V trimming: 3 bases; J trimming: 11 bases; junction bases outside the gene matches: 9. Germline values: CDR1 SNHLY, CDR2 FYNNEI. CDR3 length equals 14 residues. The DNA for the CDR3 is TGTGCCAGCAGTGAGCAGACAGGGATTGGTGAGCTGTTTTTT. Protein sequence: CASSEQTGIGELFF.

This sequence joins TRBV6-5 and TRBJ2-5, with 8 bases lining up with TRBD2. The J call may be faulty, since TRBJ2-7 better matches the DNA end. Germline-derived CDR1 and CDR2 are MNHEY and SVGAGI. The length of the CDR3 is 14 residues. The CDR3 DNA sequence: TGTGCCAGCAGTACCCGCCTAGCGGGCTACGAGCAGTACTTC. Translation gives CASSTRLAGYEQYF.

This clone showed up just a few times. The CDR3 spells CASSERGGYTF. The CDR3 DNA reads as TGTGCCAGCAGTGAAAGGGGGGGCTACACCTTC. The chain couples TRBV25-1 to TRBJ1-2; D might be TRBD1 (6 bases). The CDR3 extends over 11 amino acids. CDR1 and CDR2 from the germline V gene are MGHDK and SYGVNS. The V gene lost 2 bases and the J gene lost 8 bases, with 6 bases spanning the gap.

The CDR3 sequence: CASSHLTGVYNEQFF. In DNA, the CDR3 is TGTGCCAGCAGTCACCTGACAGGGGTTTACAATGAGCAGTTCTTC. The gene calls are TRBV6-5 and TRBJ2-1; TRBD1 agrees at 8 bases. With V trimmed by 5 bases and J by 4 bases, 7 bases remained unmatched. Germline assignment: CDR1 MNHEY and CDR2 SVGAGI. This CDR3 comprises 15 residues.

This chain joins TRBV4-1 and TRBJ1-1; no clear D gene. Germline V gene sequence: CDR1 MGHRA, CDR2 YSYEKL. The CDR3 totals 14 residues. Trimming took 4 bases from V and 4 from J, leaving 13 bases between them. CDR3 DNA: TGCGCCAGCAGCCTCCTGCCGACAAGCACTGAAGCTTTCTTT. Its protein is CASSLLPTSTEAFF.

The CDR3 loop reads CASLSPTWTEAFF. The CDR3 DNA is TGTGCCAGCCTCAGTCCCACCTGGACTGAAGCTTTCTTT. The J gene is TRBJ1-1, the V gene TRBV6-5; D is undetermined. There are 13 residues in the CDR3. Per germline, CDR1 MNHEY and CDR2 SVGAGI. V was cut by 8 bases and J by 5 bases, with 15 bases left in between.

The chain employs TRBV7-2 and TRBJ2-7; 7 nucleotides align to TRBD2. The CDR3 extends over 15 amino acids. The junction had 10 bases not matched to a gene; V was cut back by 6 bases and J by 2 bases. CDR1 and CDR2 (germline): SGHTA, FQGNSA. CDR3 residues: CASRITGTMPYEQYF. The CDR3 nucleotides are TGTGCCAGCAGGATAACCGGGACTATGCCCTACGAGCAGTACTTC.

The rearrangement joins TRBV5-6 to TRBJ1-3, with TRBD1 matching 8 bases. V gave up 4 bases and J gave up 6 bases; unmatched junction bases: 6. The germline CDR1 and CDR2 sequences are SGHDT and YYEEEE. The CDR3 runs to 14 residues. In DNA, the CDR3 is TGTGCCAGCAGCCGCAGACAGGGGCAAAACACCATATATTTT. It codes for CASSRRQGQNTIYF.

Turning to this clone: A read error is likely here: a far larger clone is one base away. The chain has TRBV6-5 and TRBJ2-5; D is uncertain. The V end was cut by 8 bases, the J end by 5 bases, with 6 bases between. Germline-derived CDR1 and CDR2 are MNHEY and SVGAGI. This CDR3 is built from 10 residues. The CDR3, as DNA: TGTGCCAGCCATCGGGAGACCCAGTACTTC. Its translation is CASHRETQYF.

This clone was detected only a few times. The chain couples TRBV27 to TRBJ1-1; D possibly corresponds to TRBD1 (5 bases). This CDR3 is 13 amino acids long. The V gene's germline CDR1 is MNHEY and CDR2 SMNVEV (reference sequence). V dropped 4 bases and J dropped 5 bases, with 11 bases sitting between them. The CDR3 sequence: CASSYRTSTEAFF. The CDR3 DNA is TGTGCCAGCAGTTACAGGACCTCTACTGAAGCTTTCTTT.

V usage is TRBV6-6 and J usage is TRBJ2-1; 10 bases match TRBD1. After removal of 0 bases from V and 6 bases from J, the junction contained 5 bases not matched to a gene. Germline V CDR1 and CDR2: MNHNY, SVGAGI (reference sequence). This CDR3 has 16 residues. For the CDR3, the DNA is TGTGCCAGCAGTTACTCGTTGGGACAGGGGTCCAATGAGCAGTTCTTC. This sequence encodes CASSYSLGQGSNEQFF.

The rearrangement uses TRBV5-4 and TRBJ2-5; 13 positions agree with TRBD2. The trim removed 3 bases at V and 5 bases at J, leaving 7 bases unmatched. Germline V lookup: CDR1 SGHNT, CDR2 YYREEE (reference sequence). This CDR3 comprises 16 residues. The DNA for the CDR3 is TGTGCCAGCAGCTACACTAGCGGGGGGGCCCACGAGACCCAGTACTTC. Residues: CASSYTSGGAHETQYF.

A few counts support this clone. J is TRBJ1-3 and V is TRBV30; no firm D call. CDR3 length equals 16 residues. With 2 bases removed from V and 0 bases from J, the gap between germline ends came to 14 bases. Germline V CDR1 and CDR2: GTSNPN, SVGIG (reference sequence). This CDR3 is CAWSPWTSGSGNTIYF. DNA for the CDR3: TGTGCCTGGAGTCCCTGGACCTCCGGCTCTGGAAACACCATATATTTT.

This clone was counted a single time. The chain is built from TRBV5-4 and TRBJ2-2; D call uncertain. CDR1 is SGHNT and CDR2 is YYREEE in the germline V gene (reference sequence). V was clipped by 2 bases and J by 5 bases, with 7 bases between them. The CDR3 sequence is 13 residues long. CDR3 coding DNA: TGTGCCAGCAGCTTTGGGCAGACCGGGGAGCTGTTTTTT. This encodes CASSFGQTGELFF.

This sequence joins TRBV5-1 and TRBJ2-7; D possibly corresponds to TRBD1 (6 bases). V dropped 7 bases and J dropped 4 bases, with 21 bases sitting between them. Per germline, CDR1 SGHRS and CDR2 YFSETQ. CDR3 length equals 15 residues. In DNA, the CDR3 is TGCGCCAGCCGTACATTTTGGGGGCAAGCTTACGAGCAGTACTTC. As protein: CASRTFWGQAYEQYF.

The chain has TRBV28 and TRBJ1-2; 8 positions match TRBD1. The ends lost 4 bases at V and 8 bases at J; junction bases unmatched: 9. The CDR3 totals 14 residues. Germline V gives CDR1 MDHEN, CDR2 SYDVKM. The CDR3 coding sequence is TGTGCCAGCAGTTCCACGGACAGGGCAGGGGGCTACACCTTC. This encodes CASSSTDRAGGYTF.